The subject of this entry is one T cell receptor beta chain. Its antigen is unknown. The sample has other DNA sequences that encode this CDR3 too. The data were obtained in a study of graft-versus-host responses after intestinal transplantation. The data were produced by immunoSEQ multiplex PCR, yet TCRdb's version contains in-frame clones alone and is incomplete. The table records around 87,000 clones, around 90% of them present only once. Regarding the study as a whole: Individuals carrying graft-donor T cell macrochimerism showed high graft-versus-host to host-versus-graft clonal ratios in allografts.

Germline V lookup: CDR1 SEHNR, CDR2 FQNEAQ (reference sequence). V dropped 5 bases and J dropped 8 bases, with 18 bases sitting between them. The CDR3 sequence is 15 residues long. This sequence was found in a human donor who was the organ donor for an intestinal transplant. The V and J genes are TRBV7-9 and TRBJ1-4; no clear D. The sample consisted of unstimulated CD8+ T cells sorted from spleen or lymph node cells, taken before transplant. In DNA form, the CDR3 reads TGTGCCAGCAGCGACTCTCGGGAGGTGACGGAAAAACTGTTTTTT. Its protein is CASSDSREVTEKLFF. Filled out from reference TRBV7-9 and TRBJ1-4, the complete variable domain reads DTGVSQNPRHKITKRGQNVTFRCDPISEHNRLYWYRQTLGQGPEFLTYFQNEAQLEKSRLLSDRFSAERPKGSFSTLEIQRTEQGDSAMYLCASSDSREVTEKLFFGSGTQLSVL.